The 28 T cell receptor beta chains in this list originate from one sample, sequenced in a study of beta chain features in type 1 diabetes. General observations from the study: The study found moderately but significantly shorter TCRB CDR3s in all four CD4+ subsets of Type 1 diabetes patients.

Their antigens are not known. Sequenced material consisted of expressed TCRB transcripts (all of the isolated RNA was reverse transcribed). Profiled with immunoSEQ multiplex PCR; TCRdb holds only in-frame clones, not every one. The repertoire includes roughly 290,000 clones, approximately 15% of them detected once, and 0.015% sits in the top ten. The specimen was naive CD4+ T cells from blood. These receptor sequences come from a man aged 18 to 29 with type 1 diabetes.

This chain links TRBV5-6 with TRBJ2-7, with TRBD1 as a possible D gene (6 bases). Germline lookup yields CDR1 SGHDT and CDR2 YYEEEE. V lost 4 bases and J lost 10, with 21 bases in between. CDR3 length equals 14 residues. CDR3 nucleotide sequence: TGTGCCAGCAGCCAGAGGACAGCATTATTGCTTCAGTACTTC. It translates to CASSQRTALLLQYF. Based on the CDR3 plus reference TRBV5-6 and TRBJ2-7, the full variable domain is DAGVTQSPTHLIKTRGQQVTLRCSPKSGHDTVSWYQQALGQGPQFIFQYYEEEERQRGNFPDRFSGHQFPNYSSELNVNALLLGDSALYLCASSQRTALLLQYFGPGTRLTVT.

This chain's CDR3 is CASSNTGGEGYTF. CDR3 nucleotides: TGTGCCAGCAGCAATACAGGGGGTGAGGGCTACACCTTC. The chain employs TRBV7-9 and TRBJ1-2; TRBD1 matches at 8 bases. CDR1 and CDR2 (germline): SEHNR, FQNEAQ (reference sequence). The CDR3 spans 13 residues. V lost 5 bases and J lost 8; bases outside the gene matches: 7.

This clone has only a few counts. The chain carries TRBV12-5 and TRBJ1-2; D gene unclear. The V gene lost 2 bases and the J gene lost 3 bases, with 10 bases spanning the gap. Germline lookup yields CDR1 LGHNT and CDR2 FRNRAP. The CDR3 sequence is 14 residues long. In DNA form, the CDR3 reads TGTGCTAGTGGTTTGTCAGCCAGGCACTATGGCTACACCTTC. It is translated as CASGLSARHYGYTF.

This clone was seen a handful of times. J is TRBJ2-7 and V is TRBV6-5, with TRBD1 as a possible D gene (6 bases). CDR1 is MNHEY and CDR2 is SVGAGI in the germline V gene. V dropped 8 bases and J dropped 3 bases, with 14 bases sitting between them. The CDR3 is 13 amino acids. The CDR3 nucleotides read TGTGCCAGCCGAAGGGACATAAACTACGAGCAGTACTTC. It translates to CASRRDINYEQYF.

This clone was counted between two and nine times. The chain employs TRBV7-2 and TRBJ2-1; 12 bases map to TRBD2. There are 16 residues in the CDR3. CDR1 is SGHTA, CDR2 FQGNSA, per germline. Trimming took 6 bases from V and 4 from J; bases not matched to a gene: 7. This chain's CDR3 is CASSHGLAGRYNEQFF. In nucleotides, the CDR3 is TGTGCCAGCAGTCATGGACTAGCGGGGCGATACAATGAGCAGTTCTTC.

CDR3 sequence (DNA): TGTGCCAGCAGCTTAGGTATAAAAGAGACCCAGTACTTC. Translated, it gives CASSLGIKETQYF. The chain has TRBV7-9 and TRBJ2-5; D uncertain. This CDR3 contains 13 residues. The germline V and J ends were trimmed by 1 base and 3 bases, with 6 bases remaining between them. CDR1 is SEHNR and CDR2 is FQNEAQ in the germline V gene (reference sequence).

This clone was seen a few times. This chain connects TRBV27 to TRBJ1-4; 7 bases agree with TRBD1. From germline, CDR1 is MNHEY and CDR2 SMNVEV (reference sequence). The CDR3 has 14 amino acids. V trimming: 3 bases; J trimming: 7 bases; junction bases outside the gene matches: 5. Here the CDR3 DNA reads TGTGCCAGCAGTTTTAGACAGGGCCTTGAAAAACTGTTTTTT. Translated: CASSFRQGLEKLFF.

This clone has only a few counts. This CDR3 is CASSFENRAGEQFF. CDR3 DNA: TGTGCCAGCAGCTTTGAGAACAGGGCCGGTGAGCAGTTCTTC. The chain carries TRBV5-4 and TRBJ2-1; a possible D gene is TRBD1 (6 bases). The CDR3 runs 14 residues. Germline-derived CDR1 and CDR2 are SGHNT and YYREEE (reference sequence). V lost 2 bases and J 9 bases, leaving 15 bases between the germline ends. The variable domain in full, completed from reference TRBV5-4 and TRBJ2-1, reads ETGVTQSPTHLIKTRGQQVTLRCSSQSGHNTVSWYQQALGQGPQFIFQYYREEENGRGNFPPRFSGLQFPNYSSELNVNALELDDSALYLCASSFENRAGEQFFGPGTRLTVL.

The table lists this clone with a few counts. CDR3: CAWSQGLASPPNTGELFF. In nucleotides, the CDR3 is TGTGCCTGGAGCCAGGGACTAGCGAGCCCGCCGAACACCGGGGAGCTGTTTTTT. V and J are TRBV30 and TRBJ2-2; TRBD2 matches 10 bases. The CDR3 consists of 18 residues. Germline CDR1 and CDR2: GTSNPN and SVGIG (reference sequence). Trimming removed 3 bases from V and 0 bases from J; junction bases left unmatched: 10.

This clone was counted between two and nine times. The chain carries TRBV10-3 and TRBJ2-7, with 9 bases fitting TRBD1. Per germline, CDR1 ENHRY and CDR2 SYGVKD. CDR3 length: 14 amino acids. After removal of 4 bases from V and 4 bases from J, the junction contained 5 bases not matched to a gene. CDR3 sequence reads: CAISGGQGRYEQYF. The DNA for the CDR3 is TGTGCCATCAGTGGGGGACAGGGTCGGTACGAGCAGTACTTC.

The chain recombines TRBV19 with TRBJ2-1, with 14 bases identical to TRBD2. The germline CDR1 and CDR2 sequences are LNHDA and SQIVND (reference sequence). The CDR3 runs to 16 residues. V trimming: 5 bases; J trimming: 4 bases; junction bases outside the gene matches: 4. CDR3 nucleotides: TGTGCCAGTAGTCCGGGACTAGCGGGAGCTTACAATGAGCAGTTCTTC. Protein: CASSPGLAGAYNEQFF.

This clone was seen only a few times. The chain links TRBV7-9 to TRBJ2-3; a possible D gene is TRBD2 (6 bases). Germline lookup yields CDR1 SEHNR and CDR2 FQNEAQ (reference sequence). The V gene lost 5 bases and the J gene lost 15 bases, with 15 bases spanning the gap. The CDR3 sequence is 11 residues long. CDR3 bases: TGTGCCAGCAGCCAGAGGGACTTCCCATATTTT. Translation: CASSQRDFPYF.

This clone was picked up a small number of times. This chain connects TRBV27 to TRBJ2-2, with a weak D call TRBD1 (6 bases). Germline lookup yields CDR1 MNHEY and CDR2 SMNVEV (reference sequence). The CDR3 consists of 16 residues. Trimming cost V 6 bases and J 8 bases, with 22 bases left between them. CDR3 bases: TGTGCCAGCAGGACGGCGGCAGAGGAAGGGGGTGGGGAGCTGTTTTTT. Amino acid sequence: CASRTAAEEGGGELFF.

The rearrangement uses TRBV13 and TRBJ2-7; 7 nucleotides match TRBD2. The V gene end was trimmed by 3 bases and the J gene end by 5 bases; junction bases not matched to a gene: 10. Looked up from germline, CDR1 is PRHDT and CDR2 is FYEKMQ (reference sequence). CDR3 size: 15 residues. The CDR3 spells CASSFAAGVVHEQYF. The CDR3 DNA reads as TGTGCCAGCAGCTTTGCCGCGGGAGTCGTGCACGAGCAGTACTTC. The variable domain in full, with the rest retrieved from reference TRBV13 and TRBJ2-7, is AAGVIQSPRHLIKEKRETATLKCYPIPRHDTVYWYQQGPGQDPQFLISFYEKMQSDKGSIPDRFSAQQFSDYHSELNMSSLELGDSALYFCASSFAAGVVHEQYFGPGTRLTVT.

This clone was recorded a few times. The chain uses TRBV19 and TRBJ1-2; the D gene is possibly TRBD1 (5 bases). This CDR3 has 13 residues. Germline CDR1 reads LNHDA; CDR2 reads SQIVND (reference sequence). The V end was cut by 7 bases, the J end by 4 bases, with 13 bases between. CDR3 DNA: TGTGCCAGTACCGGGACTACGTTCTATGGCTACACCTTC. The encoded protein is CASTGTTFYGYTF.

V and J are TRBV5-6 and TRBJ2-1; a possible D gene is TRBD1 (6 bases). CDR3 length: 16 residues. V lost 2 bases and J lost 2, with 14 bases in between. Germline V gives CDR1 SGHDT, CDR2 YYEEEE. DNA for the CDR3: TGTGCCAGCAGCTTACAGGGAAGAGGGGCCTACAATGAGCAGTTCTTC. Translation gives CASSLQGRGAYNEQFF.

The chain joins TRBV6-5 to TRBJ1-2; 8 bases line up with TRBD1. The V and J ends lost 5 bases and 5 bases, in that order; junction bases with no gene match: 10. Germline-derived CDR1 and CDR2 are MNHEY and SVGAGI. The CDR3 has 15 amino acids. The CDR3 protein is CASSPPGTGSYGYTF. CDR3 nucleotides: TGTGCCAGCAGTCCCCCCGGGACAGGTTCTTATGGCTACACCTTC.

This clone was picked up a small number of times. The CDR3 DNA is TGTGCCAGTTGGGCGGTGGGGGGGGCCTCAGAGACCCAGTACTTC. Amino acids: CASWAVGGASETQYF. V is TRBV5-6 and J is TRBJ2-5; maybe TRBD2 (7 bases). The CDR3 is 15 amino acids. Trimming left V 8 bases short and J 4 bases short, with 21 bases between. CDR1 and CDR2 from the germline V gene are SGHDT and YYEEEE.

V gene TRBV4-3 combines with J gene TRBJ2-7, with TRBD1 matching over 9 bases. This CDR3 contains 16 residues. V lost 0 bases to trimming and J lost 6 bases; unmatched junction nucleotides: 9. The germline V gene has CDR1 LGHNA and CDR2 YSLEER. The CDR3 reads CASSQDPWDRAGEQYF. The CDR3 DNA is TGCGCCAGCAGCCAAGATCCCTGGGACAGGGCCGGCGAGCAGTACTTC.

This chain uses TRBV7-6 with TRBJ2-5; perhaps TRBD1 as D (6 bases). Germline CDR1 reads SGHVS; CDR2 reads FNYEAQ. This CDR3 spans 13 amino acids. The V and J ends lost 5 bases and 0 bases respectively, with 7 bases between them. CDR3 loop: CASSRGNQETQYF. The CDR3 DNA sequence: TGTGCCAGCAGCAGGGGGAACCAAGAGACCCAGTACTTC.

In this sample, this clone turned up a few times. The chain joins TRBV6-6 to TRBJ1-6; TRBD1 aligns across 8 bases. The CDR3 is made up of 15 amino acids. Germline V gives CDR1 MNHNY, CDR2 SVGAGI (reference sequence). V was pared by 5 bases and J by 11 bases, with 11 bases of the junction left unmatched. CDR3 bases: TGTGCCAGCAGTCCCCAAGGACAGGGAATTCCACCCCTCCACTTT. Translated, it gives CASSPQGQGIPPLHF.

This clone has only a few counts. The chain carries TRBV4-3 and TRBJ2-1; TRBD2 matches at 9 bases. CDR3 length: 17 residues. V was clipped by 1 base and J by 6 bases; unmatched bases: 10. Germline-derived CDR1 and CDR2 are LGHNA and YSLEER. The CDR3 region has the DNA TGCGCCAGCAGCCAAGGGATCGCTGGTAGCGGGGGCAATGAGCAGTTCTTC. Its translation is CASSQGIAGSGGNEQFF.

This clone has just a few counts. The gene calls are TRBV30 and TRBJ2-7; 7 bases map to TRBD1. The CDR3 consists of 14 residues. The germline V gene encodes CDR1 GTSNPN and CDR2 SVGIG (reference sequence). The V segment lost 4 bases and the J segment 6 bases; nucleotides outside the gene matches: 12. Here the CDR3 DNA reads TGTGCCTGGAACCGATGGCAGGGGGTTAGCGAGCAGTACTTC. This gives the protein CAWNRWQGVSEQYF.

The V gene is TRBV9, the J gene TRBJ2-3; D unclear. Germline lookup yields CDR1 SGDLS and CDR2 YYNGEE. V was shortened by 2 bases and J by 0 bases, with 10 bases between the two germline ends. The CDR3 has 15 amino acids. Written as DNA, the CDR3 is TGTGCCAGCAGCGTTCCGGGTTCAAGCACAGATACGCAGTATTTT. Its protein product is CASSVPGSSTDTQYF.

V is TRBV30 and J is TRBJ2-7, with TRBD2 matching over 8 bases. J gave up 2 bases and V 1 base, and 4 bases lay outside the gene matches. Germline V gives CDR1 GTSNPN, CDR2 SVGIG (reference sequence). This CDR3 is 14 amino acids long. The CDR3 here is CAWSEIGGAYEQYF. DNA for the CDR3: TGTGCCTGGAGTGAGATCGGGGGGGCCTACGAGCAGTACTTC.

This clone was seen once. This chain links TRBV9 with TRBJ2-6, with TRBD2 matching 10 bases. The CDR3 totals 17 residues. Germline loops: CDR1 SGDLS, CDR2 YYNGEE. V trimming: 2 bases; J trimming: 0 bases; junction bases outside the gene matches: 2. The CDR3: CASSVSGGSSGANVLTF. DNA for the CDR3: TGTGCCAGCAGCGTTAGCGGGGGGAGCTCTGGGGCCAACGTCCTGACTTTC.

The table lists this clone with a few counts. This chain joins TRBV4-1 and TRBJ2-5, with 8 bases aligning to TRBD1. The V and J ends lost 1 base and 5 bases, in that order; junction bases with no gene match: 9. The CDR3 runs to 16 residues. Germline V gives CDR1 MGHRA, CDR2 YSYEKL. As DNA, the CDR3 is TGCGCCAGCAGCCAAGCGGCCCAGGGGGCGTTGGAGACCCAGTACTTC. It yields the protein CASSQAAQGALETQYF.

This clone showed up just a few times. This rearrangement joins TRBV29-1 to TRBJ2-3; tentatively, D is TRBD1 (7 bases). V lost 5 bases and J 4 bases, leaving 13 bases between the germline ends. The CDR3 contains 13 residues. Germline V lookup: CDR1 SQVTM, CDR2 ANQGSEA. CDR3 sequence reads: CSVQRRGADTQYF. Written as DNA, the CDR3 is TGCAGCGTTCAGCGCAGGGGGGCAGATACGCAGTATTTT.